This T cell receptor (beta chain) was captured by sequencing in a study of blood T cell repertoires in COVID-19 (TCRdb year 2020). For the wider study: Samples from collaborators originated in the United States, Italy and Spain and spanned both the acute and convalescent phases of COVID-19. Sample metadata almost always included a de-identified subject ID, COVID-19 status, age in years and sex. The prospective study material was composed of cDNA or gDNA derived from T cells, B-cell-depleted T cells, or PBMCs. Where HLA class I and class II types were available, the types were taken from metadata supplied by the sample provider, not from assay-based typing. The repertoires were released in a freely available public database intended as a resource for research on the immune response to SARS-CoV-2. The dataset comprised deeply sampled blood TCRbeta repertoires from subjects exposed to, actively infected with, or recovered from COVID-19. The samples were drawn from two sources: the first 160 participants of the ongoing ImmuneRACE study, and fewer than 1,500 subjects contributed by 6 global collaborators. General conclusions and limits of the study: The amount of clinical and demographic metadata varied by source and participant and was provided uncurated.

TCRbeta CDR3 regions were amplified from genomic DNA using the immunoSEQ Assay, a bias-controlled multiplex PCR. Turning to the authors' computational methods: The number of nucleated cells in each sample was estimated by amplification of reference gene primers within the assay. To quantify the absolute abundance of each unique TCRbeta CDR3 rearrangement, sequence reads were collapsed and filtered. For each sample, productive Simpson clonality was calculated as the square root of Simpson's diversity index over productive rearrangements. Here the immuneACCESS table is served through TCRdb, limited to in-frame sequences with V and J called. Missing clones are a known gap in these copies; in checked studies unresolved V genes cover under half, and the rest lacks a known reason. The DNA gave D and trimming, while V, J and clone size come from that table. A total of approximately 130,000 clones appear in this sample, around 89% of them only once. The top ten hold around 30% of the sample.

As for this clone: The antigen it binds to is not known. Base qualities were left out, and no much larger clone turns up one base away.

Each collaborating institution followed its own protocols to collect whole blood in K2EDTA tubes. For TCRbeta analysis, collaborators shipped samples in one of three forms: frozen whole blood, isolated PBMCs, or DNA extracted from either of those sample types. V is trimmed back by 7 bases and J by 4 bases, and the junction contains 1 base that no gene match accounts for. From the cysteine through the phenylalanine, the CDR3 covers 12 amino acids. Just CDR3 DNA is preserved here, 36 bases in frame from base 1. The germline V gene yields SNHLY for CDR1 and FYNNEI for CDR2. The origin of this receptor is a man between 65 and 79 years old with active or convalescent COVID-19. The rearrangement combines TRBV2 with TRBJ2-5; the central 9 bases match TRBD1. Sample: peripheral blood. The CDR3 in this case is CASKDRGETQYF. The DNA sequence is as follows: TGTGCCAGCAAGGACAGGGGAGAGACCCAGTACTTC.